This TCR beta chain was recorded in a study of a mutant IDH1 vaccine in newly diagnosed glioma. With regard to this clone: The target antigen is unknown.

Time point denoted: week 35, safety follow-up. Vaccine doses each comprised 300 ug of mutant IDH1 20-mer peptide, with topical imiquimod. Study results and caveats: There seemed to be no relation between pseudoprogression and changes in top peripheral T cell clonotypes.

In germline, CDR1 is MNHNY, CDR2 SVGAGI (reference sequence). With 0 bases clipped from V and 1 base from J, the junction kept 0 bases outside the gene matches. The CDR3 runs 15 residues. The protocol was immunoSEQ multiplex PCR, while the TCRdb copy is restricted to in-frame clones and leaves out a portion. The sample lists roughly 52,000 clones; 80% to 90% were seen once. Material: PBMCs, obtained from a glioma patient whose treatment included an IDH1 peptide vaccine. The gene calls are TRBV6-6 and TRBJ1-2, with 9 bases fitting TRBD1. This TCR was sampled from a woman aged 18-35 years with glioma. DNA for the CDR3: TGTGCCAGCAGTTACTCGGGACAGGGTAACTATGGCTACACCTTC. This sequence encodes CASSYSGQGNYGYTF.